The next 8 T cell receptor beta chains were all read from a single sample in a study of CD8+ T cells in alopecia areata. The authors extracted RNA and reverse transcribed it into cDNA as the sequencing template. Data came from immunoSEQ multiplex PCR; TCRdb stores just in-frame clones and leaves some out. The sample has 150,000 to 200,000 clones, around 60% seen once. The starting material was CD4+ T cells sorted from blood, obtained at week 0. These receptors were taken from a human donor with alopecia areata.

The gene calls are TRBV7-2 and TRBJ2-4, with TRBD1 matching over 9 bases. The V segment lost 5 bases and the J segment 8 bases; nucleotides outside the gene matches: 7. The germline gives CDR1 SGHTA, CDR2 FQGNSA. The CDR3 extends over 14 amino acids. The chain's CDR3 is CASSARDRADIQYF. In nucleotides, the CDR3 is TGTGCCAGCAGCGCCCGGGACAGGGCCGACATTCAGTACTTC.

The chain uses TRBV7-2 and TRBJ2-1; a possible D gene is TRBD2 (6 bases). The CDR3 is made up of 16 amino acids. Germline CDR1 and CDR2: SGHTA and FQGNSA. Trimming pared 6 bases from V and 4 bases from J, leaving 19 bases between. CDR3 in amino acids: CASRWTAGRQYNEQFF. In DNA form, the CDR3 reads TGTGCCAGCAGATGGACGGCGGGGCGTCAATACAATGAGCAGTTCTTC.

The chain has TRBV6-6 and TRBJ2-7; D unclear. The germline CDR1 and CDR2 sequences are MNHNY and SVGAGI (reference sequence). V shed 4 bases and J shed 6 bases, with 16 bases lying between them. The CDR3 spans 14 residues. The CDR3 here is CASSSTSEYPEQYF. The CDR3 region has the DNA TGTGCCAGCAGTTCGACCAGCGAGTATCCCGAGCAGTACTTC.

The rearrangement links TRBV5-4 to TRBJ2-5, with TRBD1 matching over 7 bases. Looked up from germline, CDR1 is SGHNT and CDR2 is YYREEE (reference sequence). The CDR3 runs to 15 residues. Germline trimming cut 4 bases from V and 1 base from J; bases unmatched to any gene: 7. The CDR3 bases are TGTGCCAGCAGCATTAGACAGGGTTTCCAAGAGACCCAGTACTTC. The encoded protein is CASSIRQGFQETQYF.

This clone came up a few times. The chain has TRBV29-1 and TRBJ2-3, with 12 positions matching TRBD1. The CDR3 contains 16 residues. The trim removed 7 bases at V and 1 base at J, leaving 9 bases unmatched. Germline V lookup: CDR1 SQVTM, CDR2 ANQGSEA. The DNA of the CDR3 is TGCAGCGGGGTGAGGGACAGGGGGCGAGGCACAGATACGCAGTATTTT. Its protein product is CSGVRDRGRGTDTQYF.

This clone turned up a few times. This sequence joins TRBV7-9 and TRBJ2-7; weak D call: TRBD1 (6 bases). CDR3 length: 17 amino acids. The germline V gene has CDR1 SEHNR and CDR2 FQNEAQ (reference sequence). The ends were cut back, 1 base at V and 3 bases at J, with 19 bases in the middle. The CDR3 DNA is TGTGCCAGCAGCTTAGTTCATGGTACAGGGAAGGGCTACGAGCAGTACTTC. Residues: CASSLVHGTGKGYEQYF.

The CDR3 is CASSQDPGLVYEQYF. CDR3 nucleotide sequence: TGTGCCAGCAGCCAAGATCCGGGTTTGGTCTACGAGCAGTACTTC. V gene TRBV14 combines with J gene TRBJ2-7, with D unclear. Germline CDR1 SGHDN, CDR2 FVKESK. V lost 0 bases and J lost 3, with 12 bases in between. The CDR3 loop spans 15 amino acids.

This clone occurred a few times. Here the CDR3 reads CGGYEARGAGELFF. In DNA form, the CDR3 reads TGCGGGGGATACGAAGCCAGGGGCGCCGGGGAGCTGTTTTTT. This chain uses TRBV29-1 with TRBJ2-2; a possible D gene is TRBD1 (6 bases). The CDR3 totals 14 residues. Germline V gives CDR1 SQVTM, CDR2 ANQGSEA.